This TCR beta chain was found in a study of T cell responses to AZD1222 COVID-19 vaccine. This table comes from immunoSEQ multiplex PCR, and its TCRdb copy is limited to in-frame clones, with some not included. The table records around 83,000 clones, more than 70% of them present only once. A remark on this clone: Antigen unknown.

Germline values: CDR1 LGHNA, CDR2 YNFKEQ. The CDR3 has 16 residues. Trimming removed 3 bases from V and 2 bases from J, with 15 bases in between. The study, taken as a whole, reports: As reported, nearly half of all spike-specific TCRs target variant regions that are unmutated. No day 14 peak samples; only post-peak repertoires were characterized.

The specimen was peripheral blood, collected on day 0 of AZD1222 vaccination. The chain employs TRBV4-2 and TRBJ2-3, with D perhaps TRBD1 (6 bases). The TCR originated in an adult in good health. The CDR3 nucleotides are TGTGCCAGCAGCCAGAGGGGTGGGGGCCCCACAGATACGCAGTATTTT. This translates into CASSQRGGGPTDTQYF.